This is a list of T cell receptor beta chains from one sample in a study of shared clonotypes between healthy human individuals. Sequenced by immunoSEQ multiplex PCR; TCRdb stores in-frame clones only, minus some. The table records 550,000 to 600,000 clones, around 81% of them present only once. Sequencing used PBMCs. Receptors were obtained from a woman aged 40 to 50 in good health. Some clones in this sample may be carry-over from other donors' samples. Each CDR3 is given with its conserved first and last residue. The D gene is left open where the match is weak. Clone size appears in some rows only: once, few, many, or a class for an expanded clone.

d_call j_call clone_size v_call cdr3_nt cdr3_aa
. TRBJ2-5 . TRBV10-3 TGTGCCATCAGATCGGGGGCCGGGGAGACCCAGTACTTC CAIRSGAGETQYF
. TRBJ1-5 . TRBV4-1 TGCGCCAGCAGCCACGGACCCAGTCAGCCCCAGCATTTT CASSHGPSQPQHF
. TRBJ2-1 . TRBV7-3 TGTGCCAGCAGCCCACATGGGGGGACCAATGAGCAGTTCTTC CASSPHGGTNEQFF
. TRBJ2-7 . TRBV11-2 TGTGCCAGCAGCTCACAACTGAGTAGCACCTACGAGCAGTACTTC CASSSQLSSTYEQYF
. TRBJ1-2 . TRBV5-5 TGTGCCAGCAGCTTGGGTGTAGCCTATGGCTACACCTTC CASSLGVAYGYTF
. TRBJ2-1 once TRBV25-1 TGTGCCAGCAGTGAATCGTTTACCAAGGGGAATGAGCAGTTCTTC CASSESFTKGNEQFF
TRBD2 TRBJ2-7 . TRBV5-1 TGCGCCAGCAGCTCTAGCGGGAGTCGGTCCTACGAGCAGTACTTC CASSSSGSRSYEQYF
TRBD2 TRBJ2-7 . TRBV28 TGTGCCAGTGGAGTGTTAGCGGGAGGGCTCTGGGAGCAGTACTTC CASGVLAGGLWEQYF
. TRBJ1-4 . TRBV20-1 TGCAGTGGGGAGGACAGTGAAAAACTGTTTTTT CSGEDSEKLFF
. TRBJ2-7 . TRBV28 TGTGCCAGCAGCCGCCCAGGCCCCTTCTCCTACGAGCAGTACTTC CASSRPGPFSYEQYF
. TRBJ2-7 few TRBV5-1 TGCGCCAGCAGCTTGGGGTCGGGTTTGGCGGGACGGGCGTACGAGCAGTACTTC CASSLGSGLAGRAYEQYF
. TRBJ2-7 . TRBV7-9 TGTGCCAGCAGCCCCATGGGGGGTATGGGGTTTGGCGAGCAGTACTTC CASSPMGGMGFGEQYF
. TRBJ1-1 . TRBV15 TGTGCCACCAGCGAGGACAGAGGCACTGAAGCTTTCTTT CATSEDRGTEAFF
. TRBJ2-1 . TRBV5-1 TGCGCCAGCAGCTTGGCCCATGAGCAGTTCTTC CASSLAHEQFF
. TRBJ2-2 . TRBV18 TGTGCCAGCTCACGGGCTAGCGTATCCACCGGGGAGCTGTTTTTT CASSRASVSTGELFF
. TRBJ2-5 . TRBV7-2 TGTGCCAGCAGCTTAGAGCAGGGGGACTACCAGACCCAGTACTTC CASSLEQGDYQTQYF
. TRBJ2-5 . TRBV7-2 TGTGCCAGCAGCTTAACCTCAGCGGGTGGCGGAGAGACCCAGTACTTC CASSLTSAGGGETQYF
TRBD2 TRBJ2-2 . TRBV9 TGTGCCAGCAGCAGTAGCGGGCGGACCGGGGAGCTGTTTTTT CASSSSGRTGELFF
. TRBJ1-3 . TRBV30 TGTGCCTGGAGTGAAGACAGAAGAAACACCATATATTTT CAWSEDRRNTIYF
. TRBJ2-7 . TRBV9 TGTGCCAGCAGCGTGGAGGGGAACCCCCACGAGCAGTACTTC CASSVEGNPHEQYF
. TRBJ1-1 . TRBV6-5 TGTGCCAGCAGTTACTCAGGGATATTGAACACTGAAGCTTTCTTT CASSYSGILNTEAFF
TRBD1 TRBJ2-7 . TRBV4-2 TGTGCCAGCAGCATGAGACAGGGAGACGTACTCGAGCAGTACTTC CASSMRQGDVLEQYF
TRBD1 TRBJ1-2 once TRBV18 TGTGCCAGCTCACCACCCGGGACAGTCAACTATGGCTACACCTTC CASSPPGTVNYGYTF
TRBD1 TRBJ2-1 . TRBV18 TGTGCCAGCTCACCGTCTGGACAGGGAAAGGCTGAGCTCTTC CASSPSGQGKAELF
TRBD2 TRBJ2-1 . TRBV28 TGTGCCAGCAGAACGGGACTAGCGGGAGGAGATGAGCAGTTCTTC CASRTGLAGGDEQFF
TRBD1 TRBJ2-1 . TRBV18 TGTGCCAGCTCAACCGGGACAGGTGTCTCCTACAATGAGCAGTTCTTC CASSTGTGVSYNEQFF
. TRBJ1-2 . TRBV6-4 TGTGCCAGCAGTCTCGCCCCTGGACGGAACTATGGCTACACCTTC CASSLAPGRNYGYTF
TRBD1 TRBJ2-3 . TRBV4-3 TGCGCCAGCAGCCAAGATGGGACAGTCGCAGCAGATACGCAGTATTTT CASSQDGTVAADTQYF
TRBD1 TRBJ2-2 many TRBV19 TGTGCCAGTAGCCTAACAGGGGGCACCGGGGAGCTGTTTTTT CASSLTGGTGELFF
TRBD2 TRBJ2-2 . TRBV5-5 TGTGCCAGCAGCTTAGGGACTAGCGGGACCGGCGGGGAGCTGTTTTTT CASSLGTSGTGGELFF
. TRBJ1-1 . TRBV10-3 TGTGCCATCAGCCAGACGGTGAACACTGAAGCTTTCTTT CAISQTVNTEAFF
. TRBJ2-7 once TRBV7-2 TGTGCCAGCAGCTTAGACCGCGAGCAGACCTACGAGCAGTACTTC CASSLDREQTYEQYF
. TRBJ2-2 . TRBV14 TGTGCCAGCAGCCAAGAACTACTACCCGGGGAGCTGTTTTTT CASSQELLPGELFF
. TRBJ2-2 . TRBV7-8 TGTGCCAGCAGCTTCGGTTCCTTGTACACCGGGGAGCTGTTTTTT CASSFGSLYTGELFF
TRBD2 TRBJ2-3 . TRBV2 TGTGCCAGCAGTGAGCGGCTAGCGGGAGGAGCGGATACGCAGTATTTT CASSERLAGGADTQYF
TRBD2 TRBJ2-4 . TRBV27 TGTGCCAGCAGTACCGATCAAGAAGCGGGACTAGCCAAAAACATTCAGTACTTC CASSTDQEAGLAKNIQYF
. TRBJ2-2 . TRBV18 TGTGCCAGCTCCCCCGAGGTTAAGCCATCGAACACCGGGGAGCTGTTTTTT CASSPEVKPSNTGELFF
TRBD2 TRBJ2-3 . TRBV5-1 TGCGCCAGCAGCATCGGGACTAGCGGGATACCCTGGAGGGATACGCAGTATTTT CASSIGTSGIPWRDTQYF
. TRBJ1-1 . TRBV28 TGTGCCAGCAGTCCTGCCGGGGCGGGACAAACCAAAGAAGCTTTCTTT CASSPAGAGQTKEAFF
TRBD2 TRBJ2-1 . TRBV11-3 TGTGCCAGCAGCCTGGGACTAGCGGGAGCCAATGAGCAGTTCTTC CASSLGLAGANEQFF
. TRBJ2-2 . TRBV29-1 TGCAGCGTTGGTCTGGGCTTAGGCACCGGGGAGCTGTTTTTT CSVGLGLGTGELFF
TRBD2 TRBJ2-2 . TRBV4-3 TGCGCCAGCAGCCAAGATTTAGGCGGGAGATCCGGGGAGCTGTTTTTT CASSQDLGGRSGELFF
TRBD1 TRBJ2-1 . TRBV11-1 TGTGCCAGCAGGGGGACAGACAATGAGCAGTTCTTC CASRGTDNEQFF
TRBD2 TRBJ2-1 many TRBV29-1 TGCAGCGTTGAAGGCACGACTAGCGGGAGGGCCGGGCGGTACAATGAGCAGTTCTTC CSVEGTTSGRAGRYNEQFF
. TRBJ2-7 . TRBV28 TGTGCCAGCAGTCGCACACTGGGAGAGCAGTACTTC CASSRTLGEQYF
TRBD1 TRBJ2-4 . TRBV28 TGTGCCAGCAGGGGACAGGGGGTTTTAGCCAAAAACATTCAGTACTTC CASRGQGVLAKNIQYF
TRBD1 TRBJ1-2 . TRBV5-4 TGTGCCAGCAGCCTGACGACAGGGGGCTTTGGGGTAGGCTATGGCTACACCTTC CASSLTTGGFGVGYGYTF
. TRBJ1-1 . TRBV28 TGTGCCAGCTGTGAGGGAACGAACACTGAAGCTTTCTTT CASCEGTNTEAFF
TRBD2 TRBJ2-7 . TRBV7-3 TGTGCCAGCAGCTCCAGGGCCTGGGGGGGCGAGCAGTACTTC CASSSRAWGGEQYF
. TRBJ1-1 . TRBV4-2 TGTGCCAGCAGCCAAGACGGCAGGGTTGACGGCGACACTGAAGCTTTCTTT CASSQDGRVDGDTEAFF
. TRBJ1-1 . TRBV7-2 TGTGCCAGCAGCCCCAGCGGTATAGGTACTGAAGCTTTCTTT CASSPSGIGTEAFF
TRBD2 TRBJ2-2 . TRBV15 TGTGCCACCAGCAGTGGGCTAGCGGGAGTAACCGGGGAGCTGTTTTTT CATSSGLAGVTGELFF
TRBD1 TRBJ1-1 . TRBV30 TGTGCCAGGGACAGGGGCACTGAAGCTTTCTTT CARDRGTEAFF